This section outlines one T cell receptor beta chain sequence together with its context. What it binds is unknown. The data derive from a study of shared clonotypes between healthy human individuals. Study conclusions and caveats: Shared across several donors were roughly 4.8% of the naive CD4 clonotypes.

This CDR3 is 14 amino acids long. The V end was cut by 3 bases, the J end by 6 bases, with 12 bases between. The V gene's germline CDR1 is MNHEY and CDR2 SMNVEV (reference sequence). Healthy HIV-negative adults with no recent acute infections or vaccinations were recruited as donors. The test was conducted at deep level. Each subset's genomic DNA was shared equally among a number of immunoSEQ plates. Some clones are missing from TCRdb's copy, which holds only in-frame ones; the method was immunoSEQ multiplex PCR. In the table there are about 1.5 million clones, 96% of which are singletons. The material sequenced was naive CD4+ T cells sorted from blood. The subset here: CD45RA+ positively selected. This chain connects TRBV27 to TRBJ1-5; D remains ambiguous. This receptor was identified in a man aged 25 to 45 in good health. The CDR3, as DNA: TGTGCCAGCAGTTTTGTCCTGTGCCTTCAGCCCCAGCATTTT. Encoded protein: CASSFVLCLQPQHF.